A selection of T cell receptor beta chains follows, all from one sample in a study of T cell changes during pregnancy in multiple sclerosis. TCRdb's table, derived via immunoSEQ multiplex PCR, lists solely in-frame clones and lacks some. The repertoire holds tens of thousands of clones, with just under 95% as singletons. Sequencing was performed on CD8+ T cells from peripheral blood mononuclear cells, taken after pregnancy. The receptors come from a female donor with multiple sclerosis, enrolled in a pregnancy study. Both conserved end residues are part of each CDR3. The D gene is left open where the match is weak. Not all rows give a size; the values are once, few, many and, for expanded clones, a class.

V,length,size,J,D,CDR3,DNA
TRBV18,15,NA,TRBJ1-1,NA,CASSPSSQGNTEAFF,TGTGCCAGCTCACCATCAAGCCAGGGAAACACTGAAGCTTTCTTT
TRBV28,14,NA,TRBJ2-7,NA,CASSLSSGAYEQYF,TGTGCCAGCAGTTTATCTTCGGGTGCCTACGAGCAGTACTTC
TRBV11-2,15,NA,TRBJ2-3,TRBD2,CASSFGLGGADTQYF,TGTGCCAGCAGCTTCGGACTAGGCGGAGCAGATACGCAGTATTTT
TRBV12-5,14,NA,TRBJ2-7,NA,CASGLAGVYYEQYF,TGTGCTAGTGGTTTGGCGGGGGTTTACTACGAGCAGTACTTC
TRBV9,17,NA,TRBJ2-3,NA,CASSEGGWGTQEDTQYF,TGTGCCAGCAGCGAGGGGGGGTGGGGGACTCAGGAAGATACGCAGTATTTT
TRBV7-8,16,once,TRBJ2-3,TRBD2,CASSTGLAGVKDTQYF,TGTGCCAGCAGTACCGGACTAGCGGGAGTTAAAGATACGCAGTATTTT
TRBV19,20,once,TRBJ2-6,TRBD1,CASSIFDLRTGRSGANVLTF,TGTGCCAGTAGTATCTTCGATCTTAGGACAGGACGCTCTGGGGCCAACGTCCTGACTTTC
TRBV5-4,14,NA,TRBJ2-7,TRBD1,CASSLGQGGSEQYF,TGTGCCAGCAGCTTGGGACAGGGGGGGAGCGAGCAGTACTTC
TRBV7-9,14,NA,TRBJ2-7,TRBD2,CASSPPGGVREQYF,TGTGCCAGCAGTCCCCCGGGAGGAGTTCGCGAGCAGTACTTC
TRBV7-9,14,NA,TRBJ1-4,NA,CASSLVASDGKLFF,TGTGCCAGCAGCTTGGTAGCTTCTGATGGGAAACTGTTTTTT
TRBV5-4,15,NA,TRBJ1-4,TRBD1,CASSKPETGDEKLFF,TGTGCCAGCAGCAAGCCGGAGACAGGGGATGAAAAACTGTTTTTT
TRBV9,16,NA,TRBJ1-4,NA,CASSVVEGSLNEKLFF,TGTGCCAGCAGCGTAGTGGAGGGCAGCCTTAATGAAAAACTGTTTTTT
TRBV19,14,NA,TRBJ2-7,NA,CASSIAETSGEQYF,TGTGCCAGTAGTATAGCCGAGACATCTGGAGAGCAGTACTTC
TRBV6-5,11,NA,TRBJ1-6,NA,CASEGGTPLHF,TGTGCCAGCGAGGGCGGCACACCCCTCCACTTT
TRBV7-2,15,NA,TRBJ1-1,TRBD1,CASTLVGTGGTEAFF,TGTGCCAGCACCTTGGTGGGGACAGGGGGCACTGAAGCTTTCTTT
TRBV10-3,13,NA,TRBJ2-7,NA,CAISDGEAYEQYF,TGTGCCATCAGTGATGGGGAGGCCTACGAGCAGTACTTC
TRBV4-1,14,NA,TRBJ2-7,TRBD2,CASGLAGNSYEQYF,TGCGCCAGCGGACTAGCGGGGAACTCCTACGAGCAGTACTTC
TRBV11-2,12,NA,TRBJ2-3,NA,CASSLATDTQYF,TGTGCCAGCAGCCTAGCGACAGATACGCAGTATTTT
TRBV7-9,17,NA,TRBJ2-2,NA,CASSLFGRSPDGGELFF,TGTGCCAGCAGCTTATTCGGCAGGTCCCCTGACGGCGGGGAGCTGTTTTTT
TRBV7-9,16,once,TRBJ1-4,NA,CASSFFEQSTNEKLFF,TGTGCCAGCAGCTTTTTCGAACAGAGTACTAATGAAAAACTGTTTTTT
TRBV6-1,17,NA,TRBJ1-1,TRBD1,CASSEAQGGLMNTEAFF,TGTGCCAGCAGTGAGGCACAGGGGGGCCTCATGAACACTGAAGCTTTCTTT
TRBV2,11,NA,TRBJ2-7,NA,CASHMAYEQYF,TGTGCCAGCCACATGGCCTACGAGCAGTACTTC
TRBV18,14,NA,TRBJ2-7,NA,CASSPPVADYEQYF,TGTGCCAGCTCACCACCGGTAGCAGACTACGAGCAGTACTTC
TRBV11-2,16,NA,TRBJ1-2,NA,CASSSRTALMTYGYTF,TGTGCCAGCAGCTCAAGGACAGCCCTTATGACCTATGGCTACACCTTC
TRBV7-3,15,NA,TRBJ1-6,NA,CASSFFGGYNSPLHF,TGTGCCAGCAGCTTCTTCGGGGGCTATAATTCACCCCTCCACTTT
TRBV4-3,15,NA,TRBJ1-1,NA,CASSQDRRGSTEAFF,TGCGCCAGCAGCCAAGATCGGCGGGGGTCCACTGAAGCTTTCTTT
TRBV27,15,once,TRBJ1-6,NA,CASSLVGLVDSPLHF,TGTGCCAGCAGTTTAGTTGGTTTAGTTGATTCACCCCTCCACTTT
TRBV7-9,15,once,TRBJ2-7,TRBD1,CASSPPGTAGYEQYF,TGTGCCAGCAGCCCCCCTGGGACAGCCGGCTACGAGCAGTACTTC
TRBV10-3,11,NA,TRBJ2-7,NA,CAISGGGEQYF,TGTGCCATCAGTGGAGGGGGCGAGCAGTACTTC
TRBV6-4,15,NA,TRBJ2-1,TRBD2,CASSVKTSGSNEQFF,TGTGCCAGCAGTGTCAAGACTAGCGGGAGCAATGAGCAGTTCTTC
TRBV5-1,16,NA,TRBJ2-7,NA,CASSWQPGQGRYEQYF,TGCGCCAGCAGCTGGCAGCCGGGACAAGGACGTTACGAGCAGTACTTC
TRBV11-2,12,NA,TRBJ2-7,NA,CASSPGGAEQYF,TGTGCCAGCAGCCCCGGAGGGGCCGAGCAGTACTTC
TRBV6-5,13,NA,TRBJ2-5,NA,CASSYSGGETQYF,TGTGCCAGCAGTTACTCGGGGGGTGAGACCCAGTACTTC
TRBV4-2,14,NA,TRBJ1-1,NA,CASSQVAEYTEAFF,TGTGCCAGCAGCCAAGTCGCCGAGTACACTGAAGCTTTCTTT
TRBV7-9,12,NA,TRBJ2-5,NA,CASSSGQETQYF,TGTGCCAGCAGCTCAGGCCAAGAGACCCAGTACTTC
TRBV27,15,NA,TRBJ2-3,TRBD2,CASSIGTSNTDTQYF,TGTGCCAGCAGTATAGGGACTAGCAACACAGATACGCAGTATTTT
TRBV6-5,13,NA,TRBJ2-1,TRBD2,CASSYNGGDEQFF,TGTGCCAGCAGTTACAATGGGGGGGATGAGCAGTTCTTC
TRBV9,14,NA,TRBJ2-7,TRBD2,CASSAGGSSYEQYF,TGTGCCAGCAGCGCCGGGGGGAGCTCCTACGAGCAGTACTTC
TRBV28,16,NA,TRBJ2-1,TRBD1,CASSLRDRSSYNEQFF,TGTGCCAGCAGTTTGAGGGACAGGAGCTCCTACAATGAGCAGTTCTTC
TRBV29-1,13,NA,TRBJ2-7,TRBD2,CSVVAGEIYEQYF,TGCAGCGTCGTAGCGGGAGAAATCTACGAGCAGTACTTC
TRBV7-3,16,NA,TRBJ2-7,NA,CASSSLAGSGIYEQYF,TGTGCCAGCAGCTCACTAGCCGGATCCGGGATCTACGAGCAGTACTTC
TRBV6-1,14,NA,TRBJ2-7,TRBD2,CASSPTGGVYEQYF,TGTGCCAGCAGTCCGACGGGAGGAGTTTACGAGCAGTACTTC
TRBV19,15,NA,TRBJ2-7,NA,CATSSPGVRSYEQYF,TGTGCCACCTCTTCACCAGGGGTACGCTCCTACGAGCAGTACTTC
TRBV9,15,once,TRBJ2-7,TRBD2,CASSFVAGPTDEQYF,TGTGCCAGCAGCTTTGTAGCGGGGCCCACGGACGAGCAGTACTTC
TRBV7-9,15,NA,TRBJ2-7,TRBD2,CASSLVQRGAYEQYF,TGTGCCAGCAGCCTCGTCCAGCGGGGGGCCTACGAGCAGTACTTC
TRBV13,15,NA,TRBJ1-2,TRBD1,CASSLNRGTNYGYTF,TGTGCCAGCAGCTTAAACAGGGGGACAAACTATGGCTACACCTTC